This T cell receptor (beta chain) was captured by sequencing in a study of shared clonotypes between healthy human individuals (dated by TCRdb to 2019 to 2021). The study in broad terms: The cohort comprised a couple of women and a few men aged 18 to 49 years. For each donor, CD4 naive and CD4 memory were each given three plates, CD8 naive was given two plates, and CD8 memory was given one plate. Blood TCR repertoires of about 5 healthy adults were deeply sequenced to estimate repertoire size and the extent of clonotype sharing between individuals. To increase sequencing depth and limit assay-specific biases, TCR repertoire library preparation and sequencing were carried out by different laboratories using diverse techniques. Each donor's leukapheresis produced roughly between about 0.8 and 10 billion PBMCs. Study-wide findings and limitations: Larger estimated clonotype richness was generally found for naive subsets than for memory subsets. Only blood was sampled, and tissue TCR repertoires likely differ from those in blood. When several donors were compared, the shared fraction of clonotypes was roughly 4.8% for naive CD4, about 4% for naive CD8, 2.3% for memory CD4, and around 0.4% for memory CD8. The small number of donors limited the genetic and exposure-history diversity represented. Rarefaction of sorted-subset datasets indicated incomplete sequencing despite the large sequencing depth. Based on pairwise subsampling, the degree of clonotype sharing among donors was expected to be affected by sequencing depth. Compared with non-shared clonotypes, clonotypes shared by all four sorted-subset donors had higher generation probabilities.

The donors were healthy, HIV-negative adults with no recently reported acute infections or vaccinations. All donors were Caucasian adults living in Nashville, Tennessee, USA. Magnetic negative selection was used to enrich CD4+ T cells, after which naive cells were positively selected on CD45RA and the negative fraction became the memory subset. Blood was collected by leukapheresis, and PBMCs were isolated by Ficoll-Histopaque density gradient centrifugation and then cryopreserved in liquid nitrogen vapor phase. Analytical flow cytometry was used to check the purity and quantity of every magnetically sorted T cell population. Each sorted fraction had its genomic DNA isolated and then quantified by UV absorbance on a Nanodrop 2000c. The V end loses 3 bases and the J end loses 5 bases, and a stretch of 15 bases separates them. In the germline V gene, CDR1 corresponds to SGDLS and CDR2 to YYNGEE. The CDR3, from cysteine to phenylalanine, totals 15 residues. Only CDR3 DNA remains: 45 bases, in frame from the first base.

As concerns this clone: Its specific antigen is unknown. No qualities accompany the bases; no much larger clone lies one base away.

TCR CDR3 regions were amplified from genomic DNA by multiplex PCR using the deep immunoSEQ assay. Extracted genomic DNA from each cell subset was distributed evenly across all wells of several immunoSEQ 96-well plates, and each plate was treated as a replicate. For sorted subsets, each replicate PCR was loaded with roughly 200 ng genomic DNA, equivalent to 32,000 or so T cell genomes. Purified libraries were quantified with a Qubit 3.0 fluorometer, sized on a Bioanalyzer 2100, and re-quantified with the KAPA Library Quantification kit. Each immunoSEQ 96-well plate was sequenced on its own single-read 150-cycle Illumina NextSeq 550 flow cell. Processing in the source paper ran as follows. Because the immunoSEQ output included only junctional sequences and no quality scores, the filtering could not be the same as the filtering used for full-length reads. To assign V/J genes and CDR3, sequences were annotated using PyIR, a Python wrapper for IgBLAST v1.9, with IMGT germline references. Reads with weak V/J assignments (E-value above 1e-6), missing CDR3, stop codons, out-of-frame junctions, or ambiguous translated residues were removed. V3J clonotypes were defined by identical inferred V gene, J gene, and CDR3 amino acid sequence. Percentage overlap between repertoires was computed as shared unique clonotypes divided by the size of the smaller repertoire. RTK rarefaction, the Chao1 estimator, and Recon v2.1 estimates of unobserved clonotypes were used to assess repertoire richness. For all TCRbeta clonotypes obtained by the gDNA method from four donors, generation probabilities were computed with OLGA. What TCRdb holds here is the immuneACCESS table cut down to in-frame rearrangements. Part of the clones is not present; checked against another copy, under half of the missing clones reflect an unresolved V gene, and the others are unexplained. V, J and clone size were drawn from that table, and D and trimming were deduced from the DNA. This sample gives approximately 1,500,000 clones in total; approximately 98% of them show up just once. About 0.45% of the sample belongs to the ten largest clones.

The TCR sequence derives from a man aged 25 to 40 in good health. The sequence links TRBV9 to TRBJ2-1; no D segment can be confidently identified. Material: naive CD4+ T cells sorted from blood. In light of the paper, this sample's cell subset or site label describes: CD45RA+ positively selected. The DNA sequence is as follows: TGTGCCAGCAGCGGGCTCGTAATCGGGCACAATGAGCAGTTCTTC. This sequence encodes CASSGLVIGHNEQFF.